Shown below are 29 T cell receptor beta chains from a single sample sequenced in a study of technical replicates of blood from several donors. The method was immunoSEQ multiplex PCR; TCRdb's version includes in-frame clones alone and lacks a portion of them. The sample records about 73,000 clones, just over 90% being singletons. Input material: T cells isolated from PBMCs. All receptors derive from a human donor in good health.

This clone was detected only once. This sequence joins TRBV4-1 and TRBJ2-2; D may be TRBD1 (5 bases). V lost 4 bases to trimming and J lost 6 bases, with 15 bases between them. The CDR3 totals 15 residues. Looked up from germline, CDR1 is MGHRA and CDR2 is YSYEKL. The CDR3, as DNA: TGCGCCAGCAGCCTGGGGCAGGGAAGGCCCGGGGAGCTGTTTTTT. Translating gives CASSLGQGRPGELFF.

The chain recombines TRBV10-1 with TRBJ1-1; 8 nucleotides align to TRBD1. Trimming took 6 bases from V and 4 from J; bases not matched to a gene: 4. This CDR3 has 13 residues. Germline CDR1 and CDR2: WNHNN and SYGVQD (reference sequence). CDR3 region: CASRGQAGTEAFF. The CDR3 nucleotides are TGCGCCAGCAGGGGACAGGCAGGCACTGAAGCTTTCTTT.

The V and J genes are TRBV5-1 and TRBJ1-2, with 7 nucleotides matching TRBD1. Germline V CDR1 and CDR2: SGHRS, YFSETQ. The CDR3 is made up of 13 amino acids. Trimming took 0 bases from V and 7 from J; bases not matched to a gene: 3. The CDR3 is CASSLDSGGGYTF. The CDR3 coding sequence is TGCGCCAGCAGCTTGGATTCAGGGGGTGGCTACACCTTC.

The chain carries TRBV5-1 and TRBJ2-5; D not resolved. This CDR3 has 15 residues. The germline CDR1 and CDR2 sequences are SGHRS and YFSETQ. V lost 2 bases, J lost 5 bases, and 16 bases lay in between. CDR3 DNA: TGCGCCAGCAGCTTCTGGCAGGCCCCGACGGAGACCCAGTACTTC. Protein: CASSFWQAPTETQYF.

The chain couples TRBV19 to TRBJ2-3; TRBD2 is a possible D gene (5 bases). This CDR3 is built from 13 residues. The germline gives CDR1 LNHDA, CDR2 SQIVND (reference sequence). V was clipped by 5 bases and J by 6 bases, with 12 bases between them. The CDR3 sequence: CASSAQRGDTQYF. Here the CDR3 DNA reads TGTGCCAGTAGTGCCCAACGGGGTGATACGCAGTATTTT.

The chain employs TRBV5-1 and TRBJ2-3; 8 bases are a match to TRBD2. The CDR3 has 14 amino acids. V was clipped by 4 bases and J by 5 bases; unmatched bases: 6. Germline CDR1 reads SGHRS; CDR2 reads YFSETQ. The CDR3: CASSLGLAGDTQYF. The CDR3 nucleotides read TGCGCCAGCAGCCTTGGTCTAGCGGGAGATACGCAGTATTTT.

This chain connects TRBV5-1 to TRBJ1-4; 7 bases agree with TRBD1. V was pared by 7 bases and J by 8 bases, with 5 bases of the junction left unmatched. Germline-derived CDR1 and CDR2 are SGHRS and YFSETQ. This CDR3 contains 12 residues. In nucleotides, the CDR3 is TGCGCCAGCCAGGGGGTTGGGGAAAAACTGTTTTTT. Its protein is CASQGVGEKLFF.

As DNA, the CDR3 is TGCGCCAGCAGCCAAGAAGGGGGCGTCAGGGATCAGCCCCAGCATTTT. Translating it yields CASSQEGGVRDQPQHF. J is TRBJ1-5 and V is TRBV4-1; 7 positions agree with TRBD1. This CDR3 has 16 residues. With V trimmed by 0 bases and J by 5 bases, 7 bases remained unmatched. From germline, CDR1 is MGHRA and CDR2 YSYEKL.

The chain couples TRBV4-2 to TRBJ1-1; 9 bases fit TRBD1. Trimming took 0 bases from V and 4 from J; bases not matched to a gene: 6. This CDR3 contains 16 residues. Germline CDR1 is LGHNA and CDR2 is YNFKEQ. CDR3 in amino acids: CASSQDGGTGRTEAFF. The CDR3 coding sequence is TGTGCCAGCAGCCAAGACGGAGGGACAGGGCGCACTGAAGCTTTCTTT.

The rearrangement links TRBV6-6 to TRBJ2-3; D gene ambiguous. There are 12 residues in the CDR3. Trimming left V 4 bases short and J 5 bases short, with 7 bases between. CDR1 is MNHNY, CDR2 SVGAGI, per germline (reference sequence). This CDR3 is CASSSERDTQYF. The CDR3, as DNA: TGTGCCAGCAGTTCCGAGCGAGATACGCAGTATTTT.

The V call is TRBV28, the J call TRBJ2-1; 11 bases are a match to TRBD1. The ends lost 5 bases at V and 12 bases at J; junction bases unmatched: 12. Germline values: CDR1 MDHEN, CDR2 SYDVKM. The CDR3 consists of 15 residues. The CDR3 protein is CASSRDGQGAVGQFF. In DNA, the CDR3 is TGTGCCAGCAGTCGAGACGGACAGGGGGCGGTAGGGCAGTTCTTC.

CDR3 sequence: CASSEAEGGKLFF. As DNA, the CDR3 is TGTGCCAGCAGTGAAGCGGAGGGAGGAAAACTGTTTTTT. The chain employs TRBV2 and TRBJ1-4; no firm D call. CDR3 length: 13 amino acids. The germline CDR1 and CDR2 sequences are SNHLY and FYNNEI. Trimming removed 0 bases from V and 10 bases from J, with 9 bases in between.

The J gene is TRBJ2-4, the V gene TRBV6-1; D possibly corresponds to TRBD2 (7 bases). This CDR3 region has 14 residues. Germline lookup yields CDR1 MNHNS and CDR2 SASEGT. V was clipped by 6 bases and J by 6 bases, with 15 bases between them. The CDR3, as DNA: TGTGCCAGCAGGCCCGAGGGGGGGAGAAACATTCAGTACTTC. Its protein is CASRPEGGRNIQYF.

The V call is TRBV6-5, the J call TRBJ2-2; 9 bases are a match to TRBD1. The CDR3 totals 15 residues. Per the germline V gene, CDR1 is MNHEY and CDR2 is SVGAGI. The V and J ends lost 6 bases and 7 bases, in that order; junction bases with no gene match: 9. The CDR3 DNA sequence: TGTGCCAGCAGGAGACCGGGACAGGGTATCGGGGAGCTGTTTTTT. Translating it yields CASRRPGQGIGELFF.

The chain is built from TRBV7-6 and TRBJ2-7; tentative D call: TRBD2 (5 bases). CDR3 length equals 15 residues. V lost 1 base, J lost 3 bases, and 13 bases lay in between. Germline assignment: CDR1 SGHVS and CDR2 FNYEAQ. CDR3 sequence (DNA): TGTGCCAGCAGCTTAGAAGCGGAGACCAACTACGAGCAGTACTTC. This gives the protein CASSLEAETNYEQYF.

CDR3 bases: TGCGCCAGCAGCCAGCCAGCGGCTCCAGACTCCTACAATGAGCAGTTCTTC. It encodes CASSQPAAPDSYNEQFF. This chain links TRBV4-1 with TRBJ2-1; a weak D match, TRBD2 (5 bases). The CDR3 has 17 amino acids. Trimming removed 3 bases at V and 0 bases at J, with 15 bases between. The germline gives CDR1 MGHRA, CDR2 YSYEKL.

The chain combines TRBV5-1 with TRBJ2-7; D gene uncertain. Germline-derived CDR1 and CDR2 are SGHRS and YFSETQ. The V end was cut by 0 bases, the J end by 3 bases, with 7 bases between. This CDR3 has 13 residues. CDR3 sequence reads: CASSLGLIYEQYF. Written as DNA, the CDR3 is TGCGCCAGCAGCTTGGGACTCATCTACGAGCAGTACTTC. The entire variable domain, with the rest obtained from reference TRBV5-1 and TRBJ2-7, is as follows: KAGVTQTPRYLIKTRGQQVTLSCSPISGHRSVSWYQQTPGQGLQFLFEYFSETQRNKGNFPGRFSGRQFSNSRSEMNVSTLELGDSALYLCASSLGLIYEQYFGPGTRLTVT.

This clone was counted a single time. The chain couples TRBV11-3 to TRBJ2-5, with 8 bases aligning to TRBD2. Germline V gene data show CDR1 as SGHNT and CDR2 as YENEEA. The CDR3 loop spans 15 amino acids. V lost 5 bases and J lost 1; bases outside the gene matches: 6. The CDR3 protein is CASSPDGTSQETQYF. The CDR3 DNA reads as TGTGCCAGCAGCCCAGACGGGACTAGCCAAGAGACCCAGTACTTC.

The chain couples TRBV25-1 to TRBJ2-5; 8 bases align to TRBD1. Unmatched junction bases numbered 9, after V lost 6 bases and J lost 0 bases. Germline values: CDR1 MGHDK, CDR2 SYGVNS. The CDR3 loop spans 16 amino acids. This CDR3 is CASSTGRTGNQETQYF. The CDR3 DNA follows: TGTGCCAGCAGCACAGGGAGGACAGGGAACCAAGAGACCCAGTACTTC.

The V gene is TRBV10-3, the J gene TRBJ2-7; 8 nucleotides agree with TRBD1. Losses at the gene ends were 10 bases for V and 6 bases for J; bases not matched to a gene: 14. The germline CDR1 and CDR2 sequences are ENHRY and SYGVKD. The CDR3 contains 14 residues. The CDR3 spells CATLQGVMKGEQYF. The DNA for the CDR3 is TGTGCCACCCTACAGGGGGTTATGAAGGGCGAGCAGTACTTC.

This clone came up once. The gene calls are TRBV5-1 and TRBJ1-3, with no clear D. The CDR3 loop spans 15 amino acids. Germline V CDR1 and CDR2: SGHRS, YFSETQ. V gave up 0 bases and J gave up 4 bases, with 11 bases separating them. The CDR3 DNA reads as TGCGCCAGCAGCTTGGGGGAGAGGACGGGAAACACCATATATTTT. This gives the protein CASSLGERTGNTIYF.

The rearrangement uses TRBV5-6 and TRBJ2-7; 7 bases map to TRBD1. After removal of 3 bases from V and 9 bases from J, the junction contained 9 bases not matched to a gene. Looked up from germline, CDR1 is SGHDT and CDR2 is YYEEEE. This CDR3 region has 13 residues. The CDR3 DNA sequence: TGTGCCAGCAGCTGGTCAGATGGGGACAGGCAGTACTTC. It codes for CASSWSDGDRQYF. Supplemented by reference TRBV5-6 and TRBJ2-7, the full variable domain reads DAGVTQSPTHLIKTRGQQVTLRCSPKSGHDTVSWYQQALGQGPQFIFQYYEEEERQRGNFPDRFSGHQFPNYSSELNVNALLLGDSALYLCASSWSDGDRQYFGPGTRLTVT.

The rearrangement uses TRBV5-1 and TRBJ2-1, with D possibly matching TRBD2 (5 bases). Looked up from germline, CDR1 is SGHRS and CDR2 is YFSETQ. The CDR3 is 13 amino acids. Trimming took off 4 bases at V and 6 bases at J, with 11 bases between the two ends. The CDR3 here is CASSARVINEQFF. The CDR3 nucleotides read TGCGCCAGCAGCGCGCGGGTGATCAATGAGCAGTTCTTC. The variable domain in full, completed from reference TRBV5-1 and TRBJ2-1, reads KAGVTQTPRYLIKTRGQQVTLSCSPISGHRSVSWYQQTPGQGLQFLFEYFSETQRNKGNFPGRFSGRQFSNSRSEMNVSTLELGDSALYLCASSARVINEQFFGPGTRLTVL.

CDR3 nucleotides: TGTGCCAGCAGCCCACCCGGGACAGGCCCTTCGGGTCGTGCCGAGCAGTACTTC. Amino acid sequence: CASSPPGTGPSGRAEQYF. This chain joins TRBV11-3 and TRBJ2-7; 8 bases line up with TRBD1. Losses at the gene ends were 5 bases for V and 6 bases for J; bases not matched to a gene: 21. The CDR3 has 18 amino acids. Germline V lookup: CDR1 SGHNT, CDR2 YENEEA.

The chain joins TRBV11-2 to TRBJ2-2; 7 nucleotides agree with TRBD1. The CDR3 loop spans 13 amino acids. The V gene's germline CDR1 is SGHAT and CDR2 FQNNGV. The trim removed 3 bases at V and 7 bases at J, leaving 2 bases unmatched. This chain's CDR3 is CASSFPGGGELFF. The CDR3 bases are TGTGCCAGCAGCTTCCCAGGGGGCGGGGAGCTGTTTTTT.

The chain has TRBV11-2 and TRBJ2-7; possibly TRBD1 for D (5 bases). Germline V gives CDR1 SGHAT, CDR2 FQNNGV. The CDR3 is made up of 17 amino acids. Trimming left V 2 bases short and J 7 bases short, with 24 bases between. The CDR3 DNA reads TGTGCCAGCAGCTTACGTTTGAAGGACATCAGGCGGCTAGAGCAGTACTTC. It encodes CASSLRLKDIRRLEQYF.

The chain employs TRBV29-1 and TRBJ2-3, with TRBD2 as a possible D gene (6 bases). This CDR3 spans 15 amino acids. V was shortened by 6 bases and J by 2 bases, with 18 bases between the two germline ends. Looked up from germline, CDR1 is SQVTM and CDR2 is ANQGSEA. Written as DNA, the CDR3 is TGCAGCGTCGGCGGTGGGGGACTCTACACAGATACGCAGTATTTT. This translates into CSVGGGGLYTDTQYF.

The chain recombines TRBV2 with TRBJ1-5; D is uncertain. CDR3 length: 15 amino acids. Per the germline V gene, CDR1 is SNHLY and CDR2 is FYNNEI. Trimming stripped 6 bases from V and 0 bases from J, with 12 bases between. For the CDR3, the DNA is TGTGCCAGCAGCGGCGACACCTATAGCAATCAGCCCCAGCATTTT. Its translation: CASSGDTYSNQPQHF.

The gene calls are TRBV18 and TRBJ2-5; the match to TRBD2 covers 10 bases. This CDR3 spans 15 amino acids. Trimming took 6 bases from V and 5 from J; bases not matched to a gene: 9. The germline gives CDR1 KGHSH, CDR2 LQKENI. The chain's CDR3 is CASSPPGLAKETQYF. CDR3 in DNA: TGTGCCAGCTCCCCTCCGGGACTAGCGAAGGAGACCCAGTACTTC.